Given below is one T cell receptor beta chain in context. Its antigen remains unidentified. This entry belongs to a study of B cell selection in AIRE deficiency. Findings and caveats of the study: Of fewer than 4,000 shared Treg TCRbeta sequences, 31.6% were healthy-donor-only and 9.3% patient-only. Shared Treg sequences had shorter CDR3s, biased toward rearrangements with few non-templated insertions. Approximately 31% of healthy-shared Treg sequences were found among patient Tconv cells.

Under the authors' procedure: Conventional T cell pools: some 100,000 distinct patient, around 1.5x10^5 donor TCRbeta sequences. Assay used: immunoSEQ multiplex PCR; TCRdb lists only in-frame clones, some missing. V and J calls and clone size are copied from that table; D and trimming were computed from the DNA. Among about 24,000 clones, about 96% were seen once, and the ten largest hold 0.15% to 0.2%. CD4+CD127+ cells were sorted as the conventional CD4 T cells. The CDR3 sequence is 14 residues long. Germline V gene data show CDR1 as SGDLS and CDR2 as YYNGEE. Between the trimmed V and J ends, which lost 0 bases and 4 bases, there was a span of 10 bases.

Sequenced sample: CD4+CD127+ conventional T cells sorted from PBMCs. This chain connects TRBV9 to TRBJ1-1; D is perhaps TRBD1 (5 bases). This receptor was obtained from a human donor in good health. The CDR3 spells CASSVAWGSTEAFF. CDR3 DNA sequence: TGTGCCAGCAGCGTAGCTTGGGGGAGCACTGAAGCTTTCTTT.